Described below is a single T cell receptor beta chain sequence and its context. This entry comes from a study of blood T cell repertoires in COVID-19. Whole-study context: The United States, Italy and Spain were the sources of the acute and convalescent COVID-19 samples. PBMCs, B-cell-depleted T cells, or T cells were the source of the cDNA or gDNA that made up the material.

This table comes from immunoSEQ multiplex PCR, and its TCRdb copy is limited to in-frame clones, with some not included. The data hold about 230,000 clones, with roughly 88% observed a single time. V lost 8 bases and J lost 1; bases outside the gene matches: 8. Germline V gene lookup returns CDR1 MGHRA and CDR2 YSYEKL. This CDR3 has 17 residues. V and J are TRBV4-1 and TRBJ2-1, with 13 nucleotides matching TRBD2. The sequence was collected from a woman in her 30s who had been exposed to COVID-19. The sequenced sample was PBMCs or T cells enriched from blood (not recorded which). The CDR3 loop is CASSVTSGRPSYNEQFF. CDR3 DNA: TGCGCCAGCTCTGTGACTAGCGGGAGGCCATCCTACAATGAGCAGTTCTTC.